This T cell receptor (beta chain) was observed in a study of CD8+CD57+ T cells in acquired aplastic anemia. Study overall: The study obtained an average of about 3.1 ug of DNA from sorted CD4+ and CD8+ cells. Study conclusions and caveats: Found in both controls and patients were twenty-nine CD8+ CDR3 sequences.

Germline V gene data show CDR1 as KGHDR and CDR2 as SFDVKD. This CDR3 has 15 residues. Flow cytometry had shown expanded CD8+CD57+ cells in the patients chosen for sequencing. Template material for TCR beta VDJ and CDR3 profiling consisted of genomic DNA. MiXCR was run by TCRdb on the reads, yielding one entry per CDR3 protein. Of about 75,000 distinct CDR3 sequences listed, around 70% are singletons. Of note for this clonotype: Its specificity is not known. The conserved phenylalanine or tryptophan normally closing the CDR3 is absent here, so this likely arose from a read error.

The V and J genes are TRBV24-1 and TRBJ2-7, with 11 positions matching TRBD2. The sequence derives from a human donor with aplastic anemia. Specimen: sorted CD4+, CD8+, or CD8+CD57+ T cells (not recorded which) from PBMCs. This CDR3 reads CATSDPGTSGYDQYL. The CDR3 DNA follows: TGTGCCACCAGTGATCCCGGGACTAGCGGCTACGATCAGTACCTC.